Below, 12 T cell receptor beta chains from the same sample are listed, as sequenced in a study of blood T cell repertoires in COVID-19. The table came from immunoSEQ multiplex PCR; TCRdb's copy has only in-frame clones and leaves some out. The sample lists around 120,000 clones; 70% to 85% were seen once. The sequencing input was peripheral blood. The receptor source for this set is a man aged 70-80 years with active or convalescent COVID-19.

This chain uses TRBV24-1 with TRBJ2-6, with unresolved D. V was shortened by 0 bases and J by 0 bases, with 11 bases between the two germline ends. Germline CDR1 and CDR2: KGHDR and SFDVKD. The CDR3 spans 18 residues. In nucleotides, the CDR3 is TGTGCCACCAGTGATTTGATTCCCCCGTTCTCTGGGGCCAACGTCCTGACTTTC. This translates into CATSDLIPPFSGANVLTF.

The gene calls are TRBV11-3 and TRBJ2-7, with D unresolved. Germline V gene data show CDR1 as SGHNT and CDR2 as YENEEA. Deletions cut 5 bases from V and 1 base from J, with 12 bases between. The CDR3 has 14 amino acids. CDR3 region: CASSPGLTSYEQYF. The CDR3 bases are TGTGCCAGCAGCCCCGGGTTAACTTCCTACGAGCAGTACTTC.

This clone was recorded many times. The CDR3 region is CASSQDVWQGHHEQYF. In DNA form, the CDR3 reads TGTGCCAGCAGCCAAGATGTCTGGCAGGGTCACCACGAGCAGTACTTC. V usage is TRBV4-2 and J usage is TRBJ2-7, with D possibly matching TRBD1 (5 bases). Germline values: CDR1 LGHNA, CDR2 YNFKEQ. The CDR3 covers 16 residues. With 0 bases removed from V and 5 bases from J, the gap between germline ends came to 17 bases.

This chain joins TRBV3-1 (or the pseudogene TRBV3-2) and TRBJ2-4; no clear D. Between the trimmed V and J ends, which lost 4 bases and 4 bases, there was a span of 20 bases. CDR3 length equals 17 residues. Germline V lookup: CDR1 LGHDT, CDR2 YNNKEL (reference sequence). This CDR3 is CASSPPHPICRKNIQYF. The CDR3 DNA sequence: TGTGCCAGCAGCCCCCCTCATCCCATTTGCAGAAAAAACATTCAGTACTTC.

The rearrangement uses TRBV6-1 and TRBJ1-1; D possibly corresponds to TRBD1 (5 bases). The CDR3 has 14 amino acids. V lost 1 base and J 3 bases, leaving 9 bases between the germline ends. Germline V CDR1 and CDR2: MNHNS, SASEGT. The CDR3 protein is CASSEGGRDTEAFF. The CDR3 nucleotides are TGTGCCAGCAGTGAAGGGGGGAGGGACACTGAAGCTTTCTTT.

V is TRBV7-8 and J is TRBJ2-3; D is undetermined. V dropped 1 base and J dropped 4 bases, with 9 bases sitting between them. Germline values: CDR1 SGHVS, CDR2 FQNEAQ. The CDR3 consists of 14 residues. The DNA of the CDR3 is TGTGCCAGCAGCTTAGTAGGTGGGCCAGATACGCAGTATTTT. Encoded protein: CASSLVGGPDTQYF.

The CDR3 spells CASTSTFTNYGYTF. The CDR3, as DNA: TGTGCCAGCACATCGACATTCACTAACTATGGCTACACCTTC. The chain uses TRBV28 and TRBJ1-2; no firm D call. Germline values: CDR1 MDHEN, CDR2 SYDVKM. V was trimmed by 7 bases and J by 0 bases, leaving 12 bases between them. CDR3 size: 14 residues.

Points on this clone: Because the CDR3's place on the DNA is in doubt, the DNA is left out and the CDR3 is given as listed by TCRdb. The chain carries TRBV2 and TRBJ1-1; the DNA was not used to check the table's D call, TRBD1. The CDR3 spans 15 amino acids, including both terminal residues. The V gene's germline CDR1 is SNHLY and CDR2 FYNNEI. The CDR3 sequence: CASSSSTGWHTEAFF.

The genes are TRBV7-9 and TRBJ1-4; D gene uncertain. This CDR3 has 16 amino acids. Germline values: CDR1 SEHNR, CDR2 FQNEAQ (reference sequence). V gave up 1 base and J gave up 6 bases, with 15 bases separating them. CDR3 nucleotides: TGTGCCAGCAGCTTAGGAGGAACCGAGATATATGAAAAACTGTTTTTT. Its translation: CASSLGGTEIYEKLFF.

The chain is built from TRBV18 and TRBJ1-2; no definite D call. Germline V CDR1 and CDR2: KGHSH, LQKENI. V was shortened by 3 bases and J by 6 bases, with 11 bases between the two germline ends. This CDR3 region has 13 residues. CDR3 bases: TGTGCCAGCTCACCGAGGGCAGATGATGGCTACACCTTC. The encoded protein is CASSPRADDGYTF.

The chain couples TRBV6-1 to TRBJ1-5, with D hard to call. The V gene lost 2 bases and the J gene lost 11 bases, with 13 bases spanning the gap. The CDR3 covers 13 residues. CDR1 MNHNS and CDR2 SASEGT come from the germline V gene. The CDR3 DNA follows: TGTGCCAGCAGTGAATACCCGGGCGGGGCCCAGCATTTT. Protein product: CASSEYPGGAQHF.

The rearrangement uses TRBV18 and TRBJ2-5, with TRBD2 identical over 10 bases. Trimming removed 6 bases from V and 4 bases from J; junction bases left unmatched: 2. Per germline, CDR1 KGHSH and CDR2 LQKENI. The CDR3 totals 13 residues. The CDR3 is CASSSSGGETQYF. DNA for the CDR3: TGTGCCAGCTCCTCTAGCGGGGGAGAGACCCAGTACTTC.